This TCR beta chain was recovered during a study of blood T cell repertoires in COVID-19. Across the whole study: Nucleic acid was either cDNA or gDNA, and it came from T cells, B-cell-depleted T cells, or PBMCs.

The CDR3 consists of 15 residues. Trimming shortened V by 4 bases and J by 5 bases, and 16 bases separated the two germline ends. Looked up from germline, CDR1 is SGHDN and CDR2 is FVKESK. Everyone who took part was 18 to 89 years old, and they came from about two dozen US areas. Participants were placed into cohorts based on the clinical history they reported. In the study's own analysis: Amplified reference gene primers provided the basis for estimating nucleated cell counts. Produced via immunoSEQ multiplex PCR; TCRdb's table is partial and in-frame only. That table gives V, J and clone size, and the DNA gave D and trimming. The sample includes 140,000 to 150,000 clones, around 89% of them seen just once.

This TCR came from a woman in her twenties or thirties with acute COVID-19. Sequencing used PBMCs or T cells enriched from blood (not recorded which). This chain links TRBV14 with TRBJ2-3, with D possibly TRBD2 on 5 matching bases. The CDR3 sequence: CASSPPPGSGDTQYF. CDR3 in DNA: TGTGCCAGCAGCCCGCCGCCGGGGAGTGGAGATACGCAGTATTTT. Complete variable domain (other parts from reference TRBV14 and TRBJ2-3): EAGVTQFPSHSVIEKGQTVTLRCDPISGHDNLYWYRRVMGKEIKFLLHFVKESKQDESGMPNNRFLAERTGGTYSTLKVQPAELEDSGVYFCASSPPPGSGDTQYFGPGTRLTVL.